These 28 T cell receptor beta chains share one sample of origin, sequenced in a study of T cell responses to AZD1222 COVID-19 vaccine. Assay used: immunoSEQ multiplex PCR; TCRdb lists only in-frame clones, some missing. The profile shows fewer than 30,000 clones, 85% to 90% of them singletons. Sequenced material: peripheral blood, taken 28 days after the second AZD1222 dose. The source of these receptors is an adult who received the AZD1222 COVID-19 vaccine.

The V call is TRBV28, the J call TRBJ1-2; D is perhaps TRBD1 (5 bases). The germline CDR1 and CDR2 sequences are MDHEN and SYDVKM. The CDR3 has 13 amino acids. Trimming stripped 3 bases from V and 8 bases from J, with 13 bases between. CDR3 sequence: CASSLGVVEGYTF. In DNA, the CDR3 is TGTGCCAGCAGTTTGGGGGTGGTCGAGGGCTACACCTTC.

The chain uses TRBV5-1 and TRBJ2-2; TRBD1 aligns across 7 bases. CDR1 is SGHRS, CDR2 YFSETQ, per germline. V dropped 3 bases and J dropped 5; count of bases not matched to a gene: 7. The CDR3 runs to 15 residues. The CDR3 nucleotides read TGCGCCAGCAGCTCACAGGGGAGAAGGACCGGGGAGCTGTTTTTT. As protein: CASSSQGRRTGELFF.

CDR3 sequence (DNA): TGTGCCAGCAGTGAAAGTCTGGGACTAGCGGGATTCTACGAGCAGTACTTC. Translated: CASSESLGLAGFYEQYF. This chain connects TRBV2 to TRBJ2-7, with 13 bases matching TRBD2. CDR3 length: 17 amino acids. Trimming took 2 bases from V and 3 from J; bases not matched to a gene: 7. Germline CDR1 reads SNHLY; CDR2 reads FYNNEI.

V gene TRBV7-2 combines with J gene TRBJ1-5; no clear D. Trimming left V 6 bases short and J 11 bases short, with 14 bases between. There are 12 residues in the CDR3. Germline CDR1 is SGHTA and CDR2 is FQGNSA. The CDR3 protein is CASSNPGGTQHF. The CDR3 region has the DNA TGTGCCAGCAGTAACCCCGGAGGAACCCAGCATTTT.

The CDR3 protein is CASSTPAGGGTDTQYF. CDR3 in DNA: TGTGCCAGCAGCACCCCAGCGGGAGGAGGCACAGATACGCAGTATTTT. The chain joins TRBV28 to TRBJ2-3; 9 nucleotides line up with TRBD2. J gave up 1 base and V 6 bases, and 8 bases lay outside the gene matches. This CDR3 is built from 16 residues. Germline V gene data show CDR1 as MDHEN and CDR2 as SYDVKM.

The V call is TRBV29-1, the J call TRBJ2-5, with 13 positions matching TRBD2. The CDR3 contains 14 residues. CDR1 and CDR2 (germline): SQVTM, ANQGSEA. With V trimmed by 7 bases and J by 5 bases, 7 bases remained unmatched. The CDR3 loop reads CSGRTSGSGETQYF. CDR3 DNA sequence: TGCAGCGGGCGGACTAGCGGGAGTGGTGAGACCCAGTACTTC.

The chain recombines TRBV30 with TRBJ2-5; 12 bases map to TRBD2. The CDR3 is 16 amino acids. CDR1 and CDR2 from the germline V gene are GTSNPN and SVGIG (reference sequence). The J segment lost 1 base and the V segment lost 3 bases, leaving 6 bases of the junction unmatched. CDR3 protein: CAWSRQLAGGQETQYF. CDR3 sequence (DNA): TGTGCCTGGAGCCGCCAACTAGCGGGGGGCCAAGAGACCCAGTACTTC.

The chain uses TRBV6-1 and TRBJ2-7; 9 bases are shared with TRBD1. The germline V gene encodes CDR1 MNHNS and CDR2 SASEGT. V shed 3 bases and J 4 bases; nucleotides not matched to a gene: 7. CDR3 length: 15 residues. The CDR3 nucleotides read TGTGCCAGCAGTGACCGGGACAGGGCTTCTTACGAGCAGTACTTC. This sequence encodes CASSDRDRASYEQYF.

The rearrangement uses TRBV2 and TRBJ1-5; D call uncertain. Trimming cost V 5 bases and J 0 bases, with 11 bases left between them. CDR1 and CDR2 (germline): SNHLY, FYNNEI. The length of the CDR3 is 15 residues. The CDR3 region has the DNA TGTGCCAGCAGTTACAGTTACCTTAGCAATCAGCCCCAGCATTTT. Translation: CASSYSYLSNQPQHF.

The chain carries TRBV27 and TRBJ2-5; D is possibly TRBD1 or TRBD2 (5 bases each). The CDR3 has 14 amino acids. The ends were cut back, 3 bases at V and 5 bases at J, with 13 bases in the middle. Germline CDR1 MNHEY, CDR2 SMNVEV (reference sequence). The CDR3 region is CASSFSGTGETQYF. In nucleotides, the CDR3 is TGTGCCAGCAGTTTCTCCGGGACGGGGGAGACCCAGTACTTC.

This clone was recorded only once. CDR3 protein: CAWSEYHEQFF. The CDR3 DNA reads TGTGCCTGGAGTGAATACCATGAGCAGTTCTTC. V and J are TRBV30 and TRBJ2-1; D not certain. The CDR3 loop spans 11 amino acids. V was clipped by 1 base and J by 8 bases, with 6 bases between them. The germline V gene has CDR1 GTSNPN and CDR2 SVGIG (reference sequence).

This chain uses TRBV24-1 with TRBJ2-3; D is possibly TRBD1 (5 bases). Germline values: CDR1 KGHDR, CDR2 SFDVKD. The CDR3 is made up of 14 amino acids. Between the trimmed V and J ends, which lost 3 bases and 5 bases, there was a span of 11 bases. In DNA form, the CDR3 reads TGTGCCACCAGTGATCCTTGGACAATAGATACGCAGTATTTT. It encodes CATSDPWTIDTQYF.

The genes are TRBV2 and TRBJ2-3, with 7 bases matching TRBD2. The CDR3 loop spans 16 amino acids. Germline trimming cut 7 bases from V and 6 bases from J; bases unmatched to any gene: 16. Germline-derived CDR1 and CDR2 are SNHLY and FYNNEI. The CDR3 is CASKRNKEREGDTQYF. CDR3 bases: TGTGCCAGCAAGAGAAACAAGGAGCGGGAAGGCGATACGCAGTATTTT.

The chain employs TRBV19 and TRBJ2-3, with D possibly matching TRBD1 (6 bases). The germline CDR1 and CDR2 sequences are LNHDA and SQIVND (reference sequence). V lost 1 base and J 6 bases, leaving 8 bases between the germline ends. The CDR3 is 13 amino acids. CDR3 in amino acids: CASSIAGADTQYF. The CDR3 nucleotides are TGTGCCAGTAGTATAGCAGGGGCTGATACGCAGTATTTT.

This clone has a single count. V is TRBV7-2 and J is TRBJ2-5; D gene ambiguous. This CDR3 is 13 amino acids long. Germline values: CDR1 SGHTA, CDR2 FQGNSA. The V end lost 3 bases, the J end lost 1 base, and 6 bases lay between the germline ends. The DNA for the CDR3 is TGTGCCAGCAGCTTCAAGAGCCAAGAGACCCAGTACTTC. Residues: CASSFKSQETQYF. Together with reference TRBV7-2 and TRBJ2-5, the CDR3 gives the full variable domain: GAGVSQSPSNKVTEKGKDVELRCDPISGHTALYWYRQSLGQGLEFLIYFQGNSAPDKSGLPSDRFSAERTGGSVSTLTIQRTQQEDSAVYLCASSFKSQETQYFGPGTRLLVL.

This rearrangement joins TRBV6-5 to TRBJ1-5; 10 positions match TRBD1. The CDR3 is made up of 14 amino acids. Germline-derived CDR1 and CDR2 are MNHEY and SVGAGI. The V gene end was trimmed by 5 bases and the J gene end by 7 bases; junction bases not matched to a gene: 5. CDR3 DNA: TGTGCCAGCAGTAAGACAGGGGGCTACCAGCCCCAGCATTTT. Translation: CASSKTGGYQPQHF.

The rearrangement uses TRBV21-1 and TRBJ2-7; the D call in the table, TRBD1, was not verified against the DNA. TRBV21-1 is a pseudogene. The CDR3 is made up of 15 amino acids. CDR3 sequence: CASSVADSPVYEQYF. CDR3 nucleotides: TGTGCCAGCAGCGTTGCGGACAGCCCAGTCTACGAGCAGTACTTC.

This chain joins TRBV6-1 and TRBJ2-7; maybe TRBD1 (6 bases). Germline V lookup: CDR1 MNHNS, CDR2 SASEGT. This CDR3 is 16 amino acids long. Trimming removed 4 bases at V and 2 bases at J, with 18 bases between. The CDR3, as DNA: TGTGCCAGCAGTGCGATCCGGGACACCAACACCTACGAGCAGTACTTC. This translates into CASSAIRDTNTYEQYF.

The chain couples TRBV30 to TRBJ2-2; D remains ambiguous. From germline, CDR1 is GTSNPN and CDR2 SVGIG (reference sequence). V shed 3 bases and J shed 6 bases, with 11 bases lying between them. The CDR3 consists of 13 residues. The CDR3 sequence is CAWSAIEAGELFF. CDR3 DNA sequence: TGTGCCTGGAGCGCAATAGAAGCCGGGGAGCTGTTTTTT. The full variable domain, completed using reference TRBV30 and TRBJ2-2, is SQTIHQWPATLVQPVGSPLSLECTVEGTSNPNLYWYRQAAGRGLQLLFYSVGIGQISSEVPQNLSASRPQDRQFILSSKKLLLSDSGFYLCAWSAIEAGELFFGEGSRLTVL.

The CDR3 here is CASRWGPGGYTF. The CDR3 bases are TGTGCCAGCAGGTGGGGGCCTGGCGGCTACACCTTC. The chain combines TRBV28 with TRBJ1-2; perhaps TRBD1 as D (6 bases). The germline V and J ends were trimmed by 6 bases and 8 bases, with 13 bases remaining between them. The CDR3 contains 12 residues. The V gene's germline CDR1 is MDHEN and CDR2 SYDVKM.

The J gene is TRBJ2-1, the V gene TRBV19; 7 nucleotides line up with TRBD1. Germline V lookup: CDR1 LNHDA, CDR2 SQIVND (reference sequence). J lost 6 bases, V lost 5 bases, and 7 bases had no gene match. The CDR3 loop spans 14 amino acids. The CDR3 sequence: CASSVTGIGNEQFF. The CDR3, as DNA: TGTGCCAGTAGTGTGACAGGGATCGGCAATGAGCAGTTCTTC.

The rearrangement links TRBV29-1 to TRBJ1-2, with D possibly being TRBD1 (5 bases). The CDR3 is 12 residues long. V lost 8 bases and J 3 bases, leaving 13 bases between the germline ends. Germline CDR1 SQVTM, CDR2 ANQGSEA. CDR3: CSLPGHHYGYTF. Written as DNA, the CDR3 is TGCAGCCTCCCTGGACACCACTATGGCTACACCTTC. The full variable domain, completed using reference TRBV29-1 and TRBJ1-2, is SAVISQKPSRDICQRGTSLTIQCQVDSQVTMMFWYRQQPGQSLTLIATANQGSEATYESGFVIDKFPISRPNLTFSTLTVSNMSPEDSSIYLCSLPGHHYGYTFGSGTRLTVV.

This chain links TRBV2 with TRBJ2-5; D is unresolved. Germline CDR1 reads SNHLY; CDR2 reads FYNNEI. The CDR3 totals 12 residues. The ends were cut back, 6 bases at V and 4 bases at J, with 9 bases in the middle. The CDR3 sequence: CASRYGAETQYF. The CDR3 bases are TGTGCCAGCAGATACGGCGCAGAGACCCAGTACTTC. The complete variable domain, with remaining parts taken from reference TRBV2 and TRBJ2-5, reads EPEVTQTPSHQVTQMGQEVILRCVPISNHLYFYWYRQILGQKVEFLVSFYNNEISEKSEIFDDQFSVERPDGSNFTLKIRSTKLEDSAMYFCASRYGAETQYFGPGTRLLVL.

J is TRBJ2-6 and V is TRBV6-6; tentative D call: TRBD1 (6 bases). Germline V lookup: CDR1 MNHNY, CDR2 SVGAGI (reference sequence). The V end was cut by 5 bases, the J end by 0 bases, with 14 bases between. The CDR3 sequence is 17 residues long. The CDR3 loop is CASSPTRDTSGANVLTF. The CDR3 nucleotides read TGTGCCAGCAGTCCCACCCGGGACACCTCTGGGGCCAACGTCCTGACTTTC.

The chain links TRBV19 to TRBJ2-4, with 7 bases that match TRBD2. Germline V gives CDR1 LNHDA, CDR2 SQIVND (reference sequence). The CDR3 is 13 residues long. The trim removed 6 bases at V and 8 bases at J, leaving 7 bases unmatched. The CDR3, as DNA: TGTGCCAGTAGGTATTCTAGCGGCCACATTCAGTACTTC. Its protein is CASRYSSGHIQYF.

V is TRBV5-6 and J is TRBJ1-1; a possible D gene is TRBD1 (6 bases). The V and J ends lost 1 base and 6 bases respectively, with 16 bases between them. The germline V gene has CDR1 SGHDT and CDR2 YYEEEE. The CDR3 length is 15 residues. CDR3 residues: CASSLRDRFRSEAFF. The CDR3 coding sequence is TGTGCCAGCAGCTTGCGTGACAGGTTTAGATCTGAAGCTTTCTTT. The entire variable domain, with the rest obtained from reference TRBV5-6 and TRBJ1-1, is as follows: DAGVTQSPTHLIKTRGQQVTLRCSPKSGHDTVSWYQQALGQGPQFIFQYYEEEERQRGNFPDRFSGHQFPNYSSELNVNALLLGDSALYLCASSLRDRFRSEAFFGQGTRLTVV.

CDR3 DNA sequence: TGTGCCAGCAACCCCAGACCCAACTTTTCCTACGAGCAGTACTTC. Translation gives CASNPRPNFSYEQYF. The V and J genes are TRBV6-5 and TRBJ2-7; D ambiguous. The germline V gene has CDR1 MNHEY and CDR2 SVGAGI. Trimming cost V 7 bases and J 1 base, with 17 bases left between them. This CDR3 contains 15 residues.

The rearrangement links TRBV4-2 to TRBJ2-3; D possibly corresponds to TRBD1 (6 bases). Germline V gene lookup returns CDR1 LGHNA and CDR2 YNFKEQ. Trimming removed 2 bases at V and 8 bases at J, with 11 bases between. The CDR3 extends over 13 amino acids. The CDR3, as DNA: TGTGCCAGCAGCCAAATGGGGGCGGTTACGCAGTATTTT. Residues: CASSQMGAVTQYF.